Sequencing of this T cell receptor (beta chain) was carried out in a study of regulatory dendritic cells for organ transplantation. The CDR3 sequence is 17 residues long. A word on this clone: Its antigen is not known.

General study points: Mature dendritic cells appeared to drive more memory CD8+ clonal expansion than regulatory ones. The most alloreactive TCR clonotypes were found in resting memory CD8+ cells.

CD4+ or CD8+ T cells were sorted as naive CD45RA+ or memory CD45RO+. Here immunoSEQ multiplex PCR was the method, and the copy in TCRdb shows in-frame clones only, minus some. Seen here are some 29,000 clones, nearly 80% observed once, and the top ten hold less than 2.5%. Input material: memory CD4+ T cells from blood. Documented subset: CD45RO+ memory T cells. The source is a human donor in good health. J is TRBJ2-7 and V is TRBV1; no check of the table's D call, TRBD2, against the DNA was made. TRBV1 represents a pseudogene. The CDR3 is CTSSQDPPGGGTYEQYF. CDR3 in DNA: TGCACCAGCAGCCAAGATCCCCCCGGCGGGGGCACCTACGAGCAGTACTTC.